Following are 16 T cell receptor beta chains from one sample sequenced in a study of CD8 T cells in ankylosing spondylitis. TCRdb reprocessed the 5' RACE reads via MiXCR and lists one record per CDR3 protein. The table has 800,000 to 900,000 distinct CDR3 sequences, approximately 12% seen once. General study results and limits: Characteristic, it appeared, of ankylosing spondylitis blood was a TCR beta motif of eight highly homologous variants.

No cognate antigen is known for these TCRs. The source material was blood, either unsorted or a sorted T cell fraction (not recorded which). The source of these receptors is a male donor with ankylosing spondylitis.

The chain has TRBV5-1 and TRBJ2-7; 9 bases match TRBD2. Germline values: CDR1 SGHRS, CDR2 YFSETQ. The CDR3 covers 13 residues. The J segment lost 7 bases and the V segment lost 5 bases, leaving 7 bases of the junction unmatched. The CDR3 reads CASSKREEGEQYF. The CDR3 nucleotides read TGCGCCAGCAGTAAGCGGGAGGAGGGAGAGCAGTACTTC. The full variable domain, completed using reference TRBV5-1 and TRBJ2-7, is KAGVTQTPRYLIKTRGQQVTLSCSPISGHRSVSWYQQTPGQGLQFLFEYFSETQRNKGNFPGRFSGRQFSNSRSEMNVSTLELGDSALYLCASSKREEGEQYFGPGTRLTVT.

A note on this clonotype: It may be a read error: a sequence one base away is much more abundant. The chain couples TRBV20-1 to TRBJ2-3, with 13 bases lining up with TRBD2. Unmatched junction bases numbered 1, after V lost 4 bases and J lost 3 bases. The germline V gene has CDR1 DFQATT and CDR2 SNEGSKA (reference sequence). This CDR3 has 14 residues. The CDR3: CSATGLAGTDTQYF. CDR3 nucleotides: TGCAGTGCTACGGGACTAGCGGGGACAGATACGCAGTATTTT.

This clonotype was counted a few times. This chain joins TRBV14 and TRBJ2-5, with 11 nucleotides matching TRBD2. This CDR3 has 15 amino acids. CDR1 SGHDN and CDR2 FVKESK come from the germline V gene. V trimming: 4 bases; J trimming: 4 bases; junction bases outside the gene matches: 5. The CDR3 here is CASSPLAGGGETQYF. The CDR3 DNA reads TGTGCCAGCAGCCCTCTAGCGGGAGGAGGAGAGACCCAGTACTTC.

In this sample, this clonotype turned up many times. The chain joins TRBV15 to TRBJ2-7; D is possibly TRBD2 (6 bases). Deletions cut 8 bases from V and 3 bases from J, with 14 bases between. The CDR3 contains 13 residues. Looked up from germline, CDR1 is LNHNV and CDR2 is YYDKDF (reference sequence). The DNA for the CDR3 is TGTGCCACCCGGGAGTTCCTAAACTACGAGCAGTACTTC. Encoded protein: CATREFLNYEQYF.

This clonotype was detected a few times. This chain links TRBV5-5 with TRBJ2-1, with D perhaps matching TRBD2 (5 bases). Germline lookup yields CDR1 SGHKS and CDR2 YYEKEE (reference sequence). This CDR3 contains 13 residues. Trimming pared 1 base from V and 7 bases from J, leaving 9 bases between. DNA for the CDR3: TGTGCCAGCAGCTTGTCTAGCTCTAATGAGCAGTTCTTC. Translating it yields CASSLSSSNEQFF.

V usage is TRBV6-5 and J usage is TRBJ2-7; D remains ambiguous. Germline CDR1 is MNHEY and CDR2 is SVGAGI. Trimming removed 4 bases from V and 3 bases from J, with 16 bases in between. This CDR3 comprises 15 residues. CDR3 coding DNA: TGTGCCAGCAGTTCCTCTGGTGGAAGGGTCTACGAGCAGTACTTC. Translation: CASSSSGGRVYEQYF.

This clonotype was observed a handful of times. V and J are TRBV5-1 and TRBJ2-3; possible D gene TRBD1, 5 bases. V was cut by 3 bases and J by 0 bases, with 14 bases left in between. The CDR3 has 16 amino acids. Germline CDR1 SGHRS, CDR2 YFSETQ. CDR3 region: CASSSRQSHSTDTQYF. The CDR3 DNA sequence: TGCGCCAGCAGCTCCCGACAGAGTCATAGCACAGATACGCAGTATTTT.

This clonotype was picked up a small number of times. The rearrangement links TRBV20-1 to TRBJ2-3; tentatively, D is TRBD1 or TRBD2 (5 bases each). Germline V CDR1 and CDR2: DFQATT, SNEGSKA (reference sequence). This CDR3 region has 14 residues. Deletions cut 3 bases from V and 0 bases from J, with 10 bases between. CDR3 DNA sequence: TGCAGTGCTAGGGGGGATCCTAGCACAGATACGCAGTATTTT. Encoded protein: CSARGDPSTDTQYF.

In this sample, this clonotype turned up a few times. J is TRBJ2-7 and V is TRBV4-3, with D perhaps being TRBD1 or TRBD2 (6 bases each). The germline V gene has CDR1 LGHNA and CDR2 YSLEER. The CDR3 extends over 17 amino acids. Trimming pared 1 base from V and 2 bases from J, leaving 18 bases between. The CDR3 nucleotides are TGCGCCAGCAGCCAAGGGGGGGCGGACAGTGGAACCTACGAGCAGTACTTC. Translated, it gives CASSQGGADSGTYEQYF.

The J gene is TRBJ1-2, the V gene TRBV6-1; the match to TRBD1 covers 7 bases. With 5 bases clipped from V and 4 bases from J, the junction kept 13 bases outside the gene matches. In germline, CDR1 is MNHNS, CDR2 SASEGT. The CDR3 totals 16 residues. The CDR3 region is CASSRHLPGGGYGYTF. CDR3 nucleotide sequence: TGTGCCAGCAGTCGACACCTCCCAGGGGGAGGCTATGGCTACACCTTC.

This clonotype appeared a few times. The chain uses TRBV2 and TRBJ2-3; the match to TRBD2 covers 9 bases. The germline CDR1 and CDR2 sequences are SNHLY and FYNNEI. CDR3 size: 17 residues. The trim removed 7 bases at V and 0 bases at J, leaving 11 bases unmatched. The CDR3 spells CASKGLADYSSTDTQYF. In nucleotides, the CDR3 is TGTGCCAGCAAGGGACTAGCAGACTACTCTAGCACAGATACGCAGTATTTT. The variable domain in full, with the rest retrieved from reference TRBV2 and TRBJ2-3, is EPEVTQTPSHQVTQMGQEVILRCVPISNHLYFYWYRQILGQKVEFLVSFYNNEISEKSEIFDDQFSVERPDGSNFTLKIRSTKLEDSAMYFCASKGLADYSSTDTQYFGPGTRLTVL.

The chain joins TRBV7-2 to TRBJ2-1; a possible D gene is TRBD2 (5 bases). This CDR3 has 16 residues. Germline CDR1 is SGHTA and CDR2 is FQGNSA. Trimming shortened V by 6 bases and J by 1 base, and 16 bases separated the two germline ends. The CDR3 protein is CASRFSGAGSYNEQFF. The CDR3 nucleotides read TGTGCCAGCAGATTCAGCGGAGCTGGGTCCTACAATGAGCAGTTCTTC.

This clonotype has at least ten counts. The genes are TRBV20-1 and TRBJ2-1, with 13 bases that match TRBD2. CDR1 and CDR2 (germline): DFQATT, SNEGSKA (reference sequence). There are 15 residues in the CDR3. V shed 5 bases and J 6 bases; nucleotides not matched to a gene: 7. The CDR3 region is CSAFPGTSGTNEQFF. The CDR3 bases are TGCAGTGCTTTCCCCGGGACTAGCGGGACCAATGAGCAGTTCTTC.

CDR3 in amino acids: CSALRGKEKLFF. CDR3 nucleotide sequence: TGCAGTGCACTGAGGGGCAAGGAAAAACTGTTTTTT. This chain connects TRBV20-1 to TRBJ1-4; weak D call: TRBD1 (5 bases). V lost 6 bases and J 8 bases, leaving 13 bases between the germline ends. Germline loops: CDR1 DFQATT, CDR2 SNEGSKA (reference sequence). This CDR3 spans 12 amino acids.

The chain combines TRBV5-6 with TRBJ2-7; 7 nucleotides match TRBD1. The CDR3 covers 15 residues. Trimming took 4 bases from V and 2 from J; bases not matched to a gene: 9. Germline lookup yields CDR1 SGHDT and CDR2 YYEEEE. The CDR3 protein is CASSGLTGSPYEQYF. Here the CDR3 DNA reads TGTGCCAGCAGCGGATTGACAGGGTCCCCCTACGAGCAGTACTTC.

The rearrangement uses TRBV7-2 and TRBJ2-5; tentatively, D is TRBD1 or TRBD2 (7 bases each). The CDR3 sequence is 15 residues long. Germline V lookup: CDR1 SGHTA, CDR2 FQGNSA. Trimming removed 1 base from V and 4 bases from J, with 13 bases in between. CDR3 loop: CASSLVQGRGETQYF. The CDR3 DNA sequence: TGTGCCAGCAGCTTAGTACAGGGGAGGGGAGAGACCCAGTACTTC.